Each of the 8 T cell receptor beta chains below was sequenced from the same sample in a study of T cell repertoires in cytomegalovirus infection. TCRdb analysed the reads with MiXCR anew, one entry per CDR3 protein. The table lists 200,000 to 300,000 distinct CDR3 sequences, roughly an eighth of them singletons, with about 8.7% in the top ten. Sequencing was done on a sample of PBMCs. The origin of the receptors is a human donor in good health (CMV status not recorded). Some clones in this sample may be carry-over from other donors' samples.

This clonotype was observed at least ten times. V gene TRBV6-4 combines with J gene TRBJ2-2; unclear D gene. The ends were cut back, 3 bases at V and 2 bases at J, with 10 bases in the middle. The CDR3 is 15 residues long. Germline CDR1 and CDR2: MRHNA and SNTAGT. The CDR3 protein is CASSERQDNTGELFF. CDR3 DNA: TGTGCCAGCAGTGAAAGGCAGGATAACACCGGGGAGCTGTTTTTT.

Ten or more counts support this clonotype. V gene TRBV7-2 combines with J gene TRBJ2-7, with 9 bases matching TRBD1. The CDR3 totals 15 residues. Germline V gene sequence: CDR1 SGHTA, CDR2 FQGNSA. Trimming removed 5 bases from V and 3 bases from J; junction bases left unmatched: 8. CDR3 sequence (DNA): TGTGCCAGCAGCCGATTACCGGACAGGGGCTACGAGCAGTACTTC. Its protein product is CASSRLPDRGYEQYF.

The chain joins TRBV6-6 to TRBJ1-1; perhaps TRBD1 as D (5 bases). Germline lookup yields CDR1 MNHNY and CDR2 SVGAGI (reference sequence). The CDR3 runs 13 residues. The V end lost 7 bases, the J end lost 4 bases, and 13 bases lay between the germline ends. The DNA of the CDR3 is TGTGCCAGCAATTTCGCCGGGGGCACTGAAGCTTTCTTT. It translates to CASNFAGGTEAFF.

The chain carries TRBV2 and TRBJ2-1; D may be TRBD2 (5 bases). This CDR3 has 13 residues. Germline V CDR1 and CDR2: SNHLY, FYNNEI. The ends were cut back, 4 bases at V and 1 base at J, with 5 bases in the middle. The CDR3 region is CASSGTSYNEQFF. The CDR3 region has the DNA TGTGCCAGCAGTGGGACTTCCTACAATGAGCAGTTCTTC.

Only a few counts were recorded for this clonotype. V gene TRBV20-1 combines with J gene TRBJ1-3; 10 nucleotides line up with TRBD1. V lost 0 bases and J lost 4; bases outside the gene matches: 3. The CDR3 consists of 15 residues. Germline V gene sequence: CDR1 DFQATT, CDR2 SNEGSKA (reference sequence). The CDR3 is CSARETGGTGNTIYF. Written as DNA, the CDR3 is TGCAGTGCTAGAGAGACAGGGGGCACGGGAAACACCATATATTTT.

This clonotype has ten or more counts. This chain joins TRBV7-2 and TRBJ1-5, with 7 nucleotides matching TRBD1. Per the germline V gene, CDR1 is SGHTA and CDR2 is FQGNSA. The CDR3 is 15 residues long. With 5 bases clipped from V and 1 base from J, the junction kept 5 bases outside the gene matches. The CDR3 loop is CASSIQGISNQPQHF. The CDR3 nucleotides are TGTGCCAGCAGCATACAGGGGATAAGCAATCAGCCCCAGCATTTT.

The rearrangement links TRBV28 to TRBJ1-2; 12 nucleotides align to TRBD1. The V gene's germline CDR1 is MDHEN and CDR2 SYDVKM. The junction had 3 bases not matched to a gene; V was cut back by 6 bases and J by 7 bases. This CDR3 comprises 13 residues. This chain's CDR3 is CASRGTGGFGYTF. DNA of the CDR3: TGTGCCAGCAGAGGGACAGGGGGCTTTGGCTACACCTTC.

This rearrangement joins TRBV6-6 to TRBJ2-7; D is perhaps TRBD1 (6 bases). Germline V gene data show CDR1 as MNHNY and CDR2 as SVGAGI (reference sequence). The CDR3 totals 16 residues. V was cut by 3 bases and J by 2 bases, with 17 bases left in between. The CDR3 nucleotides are TGTGCCAGCAGTTATTATTGGACAGATCACCCCTACGAGCAGTACTTC. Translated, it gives CASSYYWTDHPYEQYF.